These 32 T cell receptor beta chains came from one sample sequenced in a study of glioma-infiltrating T cells after dendritic cell vaccination. Measured with immunoSEQ multiplex PCR; TCRdb has only the in-frame clones, and not every one. Here the sample spans 45,000 to 60,000 clones, about 79% being singletons. Indicated time point: after dendritic cell vaccination, including at tumor progression/relapse. This material consisted of blood, taken after dendritic cell vaccination. Receptors originate from a human donor with glioblastoma.

This clone was seen just once. CDR3 region: CASSPSGTGGAYGYTF. CDR3 DNA: TGTGCCAGCTCACCCTCCGGGACAGGGGGGGCCTATGGCTACACCTTC. This rearrangement joins TRBV18 to TRBJ1-2; TRBD1 matches 11 bases. Losses at the gene ends were 3 bases for V and 4 bases for J; bases not matched to a gene: 7. The CDR3 covers 16 residues. Germline CDR1 and CDR2: KGHSH and LQKENI.

In this sample, this clone turned up a few times. V and J are TRBV4-1 and TRBJ1-6; 11 bases align to TRBD1. Germline V CDR1 and CDR2: MGHRA, YSYEKL. The V and J ends lost 3 bases and 9 bases, in that order; junction bases with no gene match: 4. CDR3 length: 15 amino acids. The CDR3 spells CASSHQGTGGSPLHF. Here the CDR3 DNA reads TGCGCCAGCAGCCATCAGGGGACAGGGGGTTCACCCCTCCACTTT.

This clone was seen once. The rearrangement links TRBV30 to TRBJ1-3; D is ambiguous. In germline, CDR1 is GTSNPN, CDR2 SVGIG (reference sequence). This CDR3 spans 15 amino acids. Trimming pared 0 bases from V and 3 bases from J, leaving 12 bases between. The chain's CDR3 is CAWSVSWAVGNTIYF. CDR3 sequence (DNA): TGTGCCTGGAGTGTATCGTGGGCCGTTGGAAACACCATATATTTT.

V and J are TRBV7-2 and TRBJ1-1, with D possibly being TRBD1 (5 bases). Germline CDR1 reads SGHTA; CDR2 reads FQGNSA. The CDR3 has 16 amino acids. V was clipped by 1 base and J by 2 bases, with 14 bases between them. CDR3 in DNA: TGTGCCAGCAGCTTAGAGTTGGCCAGGGTAAACACTGAAGCTTTCTTT. Translated, it gives CASSLELARVNTEAFF.

Concerning this clone itself: At one end, the junction sequence differs from germline, possibly due to a read error. This chain joins TRBV6-1 and TRBJ1-5, with D perhaps matching TRBD1 (5 bases). This CDR3 contains 17 residues. The germline V gene encodes CDR1 MNHNS and CDR2 SASEGT. As DNA, the CDR3 is TGTGCCGGCAGTGAAGACGGCAGGGAAAATAGCAATCAGCCCCAGCATTTT. This sequence encodes CAGSEDGRENSNQPQHF.

V is TRBV11-3 and J is TRBJ2-1; 12 nucleotides match TRBD2. Germline V lookup: CDR1 SGHNT, CDR2 YENEEA. CDR3 length: 15 amino acids. J lost 5 bases, V lost 5 bases, and 4 bases had no gene match. The CDR3 protein is CASSRGLAGNNEQFF. The CDR3 DNA sequence: TGTGCCAGCAGCCGCGGACTAGCGGGAAACAATGAGCAGTTCTTC.

V and J are TRBV9 and TRBJ2-1; 10 nucleotides align to TRBD2. The ends lost 3 bases at V and 4 bases at J; junction bases unmatched: 4. The CDR3 runs 15 residues. Looked up from germline, CDR1 is SGDLS and CDR2 is YYNGEE. This CDR3 is CASSGSGGGYNEQFF. The CDR3 region has the DNA TGTGCCAGCAGCGGGAGCGGGGGGGGATACAATGAGCAGTTCTTC.

This CDR3 is CASGLARDLGGEYF. The CDR3, as DNA: TGTGCTAGTGGTTTGGCTAGGGATCTCGGCGGGGAGTACTTC. V is TRBV12-5 and J is TRBJ2-7; possibly TRBD2 for D (6 bases). Germline CDR1 and CDR2: LGHNT and FRNRAP. V lost 1 base, J lost 11 bases, and 18 bases lay in between. This CDR3 has 14 amino acids.

This clone came up a few times. This rearrangement joins TRBV21-1 to TRBJ1-4; the table names TRBD1, a call not compared with the DNA. TRBV21-1 is recorded as a pseudogene. The CDR3 length is 13 residues. CDR3 DNA sequence: TGTGCCAGCAGCGGGCAGGGGTGCGAAAAACTGTTTTTT. This gives the protein CASSGQGCEKLFF.

V gene TRBV13 combines with J gene TRBJ1-4, with 7 bases that match TRBD1. CDR3 length: 16 residues. Trimming cost V 8 bases and J 1 base; bases outside gene matches: 10. Germline V gene data show CDR1 as PRHDT and CDR2 as FYEKMQ (reference sequence). This chain's CDR3 is CASQVRGRGTNEKLFF. The CDR3 nucleotides are TGTGCCAGCCAGGTTAGGGGGCGCGGAACTAATGAAAAACTGTTTTTT.

This clone was recorded once. V and J are TRBV6-1 and TRBJ1-5; perhaps TRBD1 as D (5 bases). The CDR3 is 14 residues long. Germline lookup yields CDR1 MNHNS and CDR2 SASEGT. Trimming left V 7 bases short and J 9 bases short, with 19 bases between. The CDR3 is CASILSLGGRPQHF. The CDR3, as DNA: TGTGCCAGCATCCTCTCACTTGGGGGGAGGCCCCAGCATTTT.

A note on this clone: One end of the junction does not line up with germline, which may come from a read error. The chain joins TRBV4-1 to TRBJ2-3; the match to TRBD1 covers 9 bases. This CDR3 contains 13 residues. CDR1 MGHRA and CDR2 YSYEKL come from the germline V gene. The CDR3 region has the DNA TGCGCCAGCAGCCTCAACCCCGGGACAGGGAGGGATTTT. It translates to CASSLNPGTGRDF.

This clone was seen a handful of times. The chain recombines TRBV19 with TRBJ1-5; TRBD1 aligns across 7 bases. J gave up 0 bases and V 6 bases, and 11 bases lay outside the gene matches. CDR3 length: 17 residues. The germline V gene encodes CDR1 LNHDA and CDR2 SQIVND (reference sequence). This CDR3 is CASRDTTQGHSNQPQHF. In DNA form, the CDR3 reads TGTGCCAGTAGGGACACGACACAGGGGCATAGCAATCAGCCCCAGCATTTT.

The chain couples TRBV10-1 to TRBJ2-7, with D maybe TRBD2 (5 bases). Looked up from germline, CDR1 is WNHNN and CDR2 is SYGVQD (reference sequence). V lost 0 bases and J lost 6, with 18 bases in between. This CDR3 spans 16 amino acids. CDR3 loop: CASSESKAGRSGEQYF. CDR3 bases: TGCGCCAGCAGTGAGTCGAAGGCAGGCCGCAGCGGCGAGCAGTACTTC.

This chain uses TRBV5-4 with TRBJ1-1, with 10 bases fitting TRBD1. Per the germline V gene, CDR1 is SGHNT and CDR2 is YYREEE (reference sequence). V was clipped by 2 bases and J by 1 base; unmatched bases: 8. This CDR3 is built from 17 residues. The CDR3 sequence is CASSFDRGPWGNTEAFF. The CDR3 nucleotides read TGTGCCAGCAGCTTTGACAGGGGGCCATGGGGGAACACTGAAGCTTTCTTT. Using reference TRBV5-4 and TRBJ1-1 for the parts outside the CDR3, the full variable domain is ETGVTQSPTHLIKTRGQQVTLRCSSQSGHNTVSWYQQALGQGPQFIFQYYREEENGRGNFPPRFSGLQFPNYSSELNVNALELDDSALYLCASSFDRGPWGNTEAFFGQGTRLTVV.

This clone was seen only a few times. J is TRBJ1-2 and V is TRBV4-3; weak D call: TRBD1 (5 bases). Germline CDR1 LGHNA, CDR2 YSLEER. This CDR3 has 16 residues. V was trimmed by 0 bases and J by 8 bases, leaving 19 bases between them. The DNA for the CDR3 is TGCGCCAGCAGCCAAGACGTGGAGGGTGCGGGGGACGGCTACACCTTC. The encoded protein is CASSQDVEGAGDGYTF.

The chain carries TRBV5-4 and TRBJ2-1, with 7 bases matching TRBD1. Germline values: CDR1 SGHNT, CDR2 YYREEE (reference sequence). Trimming cost V 1 base and J 4 bases; bases outside gene matches: 5. The CDR3 runs 15 residues. CDR3: CASSLPGTEYNEQFF. For the CDR3, the DNA is TGTGCCAGCAGCTTGCCCGGGACAGAGTACAATGAGCAGTTCTTC.

V gene TRBV4-1 combines with J gene TRBJ2-7; 7 bases are shared with TRBD1. V was pared by 4 bases and J by 0 bases, with 15 bases of the junction left unmatched. Germline V gene sequence: CDR1 MGHRA, CDR2 YSYEKL. The CDR3 has 18 amino acids. CDR3 residues: CASSPYLSAGTDSYEQYF. Written as DNA, the CDR3 is TGCGCCAGCAGCCCGTACCTTTCCGCCGGGACAGACTCCTACGAGCAGTACTTC.

This chain joins TRBV7-8 and TRBJ2-3; D possibly corresponds to TRBD1 (5 bases). The CDR3 covers 13 residues. Per the germline V gene, CDR1 is SGHVS and CDR2 is FQNEAQ. The ends were cut back, 1 base at V and 4 bases at J, with 6 bases in the middle. The CDR3 here is CASSLVGPDTQYF. CDR3 DNA sequence: TGTGCCAGCAGCTTAGTGGGGCCAGATACGCAGTATTTT.

The J gene is TRBJ2-5, the V gene TRBV4-2; no reliable D call. Trimming cost V 0 bases and J 3 bases, with 8 bases left between them. CDR3 size: 14 residues. Germline CDR1 LGHNA, CDR2 YNFKEQ. The chain's CDR3 is CASSQDKAEETQYF. In DNA form, the CDR3 reads TGTGCCAGCAGCCAAGATAAGGCGGAAGAGACCCAGTACTTC.

The rearrangement links TRBV2 to TRBJ1-5; D is possibly TRBD1 (5 bases). The CDR3 spans 13 residues. V shed 6 bases and J shed 12 bases, with 18 bases lying between them. In germline, CDR1 is SNHLY, CDR2 FYNNEI. Written as DNA, the CDR3 is TGTGCCAGCAGGGGGGGATACTCCTGGCTCCAGCATTTT. Translation gives CASRGGYSWLQHF.

The chain has TRBV27 and TRBJ1-1, with 9 bases matching TRBD1. CDR3 length: 17 amino acids. The V gene's germline CDR1 is MNHEY and CDR2 SMNVEV (reference sequence). V trimming: 4 bases; J trimming: 1 base; junction bases outside the gene matches: 10. In DNA, the CDR3 is TGTGCCAGCAGTTATTGGGGCGACAGGGGGGGGAACACTGAAGCTTTCTTT. This encodes CASSYWGDRGGNTEAFF.

The chain combines TRBV2 with TRBJ1-1; D is ambiguous. V lost 3 bases and J lost 2, with 10 bases in between. The CDR3 is 14 amino acids. The germline CDR1 and CDR2 sequences are SNHLY and FYNNEI. The CDR3 sequence: CASSDEGINTEAFF. In DNA, the CDR3 is TGTGCCAGCAGTGATGAGGGAATAAACACTGAAGCTTTCTTT.

The chain uses TRBV25-1 and TRBJ2-2, with TRBD1 identical over 11 bases. Germline values: CDR1 MGHDK, CDR2 SYGVNS. Trimming cost V 1 base and J 5 bases; bases outside gene matches: 9. The CDR3 runs to 18 residues. CDR3 loop: CASSEWERDRGITGELFF. CDR3 nucleotides: TGTGCCAGCAGTGAATGGGAGAGGGACAGGGGGATTACCGGGGAGCTGTTTTTT. Variable domain in full (rest from reference TRBV25-1 and TRBJ2-2): EADIYQTPRYLVIGTGKKITLECSQTMGHDKMYWYQQDPGMELHLIHYSYGVNSTEKGDLSSESTVSRIRTEHFPLTLESARPSHTSQYLCASSEWERDRGITGELFFGEGSRLTVL.

To note about this clone: The limits of the CDR3 on the DNA are not certain, so only TCRdb's listed CDR3 is given. V usage is TRBV19 and J usage is TRBJ1-6; the table gives TRBD1 as D, unverified against the DNA. The CDR3 adds up to 16 amino acids, both ends counted. Per germline, CDR1 LNHDA and CDR2 SQIVND (reference sequence). CDR3 sequence reads: CASRDRDSVRGSPLHF.

The sample holds one count of this clone. The J gene is TRBJ2-7, the V gene TRBV5-5, with 8 bases that match TRBD1. CDR1 and CDR2 (germline): SGHKS, YYEKEE (reference sequence). Unmatched junction bases numbered 9, after V lost 4 bases and J lost 0 bases. This CDR3 is 16 amino acids long. The CDR3 loop reads CASSPDRVGLSYEQYF. CDR3 coding DNA: TGTGCCAGCAGCCCGGACAGGGTGGGCCTCTCCTACGAGCAGTACTTC.

The chain uses TRBV27 and TRBJ1-2; D is unresolved. The CDR3 has 11 amino acids. The V and J ends lost 8 bases and 4 bases respectively, with 8 bases between them. Germline CDR1 and CDR2: MNHEY and SMNVEV (reference sequence). In DNA, the CDR3 is TGTGCCAGCGGGCGGGTCTATGGCTACACCTTC. Residues: CASGRVYGYTF.

V is TRBV6-6 and J is TRBJ2-2; D uncertain. The CDR3 has 15 residues. V was pared by 7 bases and J by 1 base, with 13 bases between. Germline loops: CDR1 MNHNY, CDR2 SVGAGI (reference sequence). CDR3 sequence: CASTGPLLNTGELFF. CDR3 coding DNA: TGTGCCAGCACTGGGCCCCTTCTGAACACCGGGGAGCTGTTTTTT.

The chain recombines TRBV10-2 with TRBJ2-7; TRBD2 is a possible D gene (6 bases). Trimming took off 6 bases at V and 0 bases at J, with 15 bases between the two ends. The CDR3 consists of 15 residues. The germline V gene encodes CDR1 WSHSY and CDR2 SAAADI. CDR3 sequence (DNA): TGCGCCAGCAGCGGAGGGGTGTCCCTCTCCTACGAGCAGTACTTC. This sequence encodes CASSGGVSLSYEQYF.

The CDR3, as DNA: TGCGCCAGCAGCCAAGCCACAGTCCAAGAGACCCAGTACTTC. As protein: CASSQATVQETQYF. This chain links TRBV4-1 with TRBJ2-5; D gene uncertain. The CDR3 length is 14 residues. The V gene's germline CDR1 is MGHRA and CDR2 YSYEKL. The germline V and J ends were trimmed by 1 base and 1 base, with 7 bases remaining between them.

This clone was observed a single time. The genes are TRBV30 and TRBJ1-6, with TRBD1 matching over 7 bases. J was trimmed by 10 bases and V by 1 base; bases with no gene match: 4. Germline V gene lookup returns CDR1 GTSNPN and CDR2 SVGIG (reference sequence). This CDR3 has 13 residues. CDR3 DNA: TGTGCCTGGAGTGAGGGGGCAGGATCACCCCTCCACTTT. This codes for CAWSEGAGSPLHF.

This sequence joins TRBV30 and TRBJ1-6, with D possibly being TRBD1 (5 bases). CDR3 length: 15 residues. V lost 0 bases to trimming and J lost 10 bases, with 16 bases between them. From germline, CDR1 is GTSNPN and CDR2 SVGIG (reference sequence). In DNA form, the CDR3 reads TGTGCCTGGAGTGTACGTAGACAGAGAATCTCACCCCTCCACTTT. It translates to CAWSVRRQRISPLHF.